What follows describes a single T cell receptor beta chain. What it binds is unknown. V was trimmed by 4 bases and J by 9 bases, leaving 18 bases between them. The CDR3 contains 14 residues. From germline, CDR1 is LNHDA and CDR2 SQIVND (reference sequence). There were TCR beta CDR3 regions amplified from RNA transcripts. First-round RT-PCR of the TCR CDR3 relied on the HTBI primer set. Using its own MiXCR run on the multiplex PCR reads, TCRdb lists one record per CDR3 protein. The sample carries about 530,000 distinct CDR3 sequences, 17% recorded once. The sample originates from a study of T cells in Graves' hyperthyroidism and ophthalmopathy. Study at large: Before any treatment, at initial diagnosis, peripheral blood was collected.

The study's findings and limits: A 13 V-J model separated ophthalmopathy from stable hyperthyroidism. Blood held most thyroid clonotypes expanded above 0.001 frequency.

Sequencing was carried out using blood. This clonotype was sampled from a woman aged 18-30 years with Graves' ophthalmopathy. The rearrangement uses TRBV19 and TRBJ2-5, with D possibly being TRBD2 (5 bases). CDR3 DNA sequence: TGTGCCAGTAGTACCGGGGAGTGGCCCGACGCCCAGTACTTC. Protein product: CASSTGEWPDAQYF.